The sequence of this T cell receptor (beta chain) was determined in a study of shared clonotypes between healthy human individuals (dated by TCRdb to 2020 to 2022). Some background on the complete study: The cohort included a few men and a couple of women between 18 and 49 years of age. Libraries were prepared and TCR repertoires were sequenced by different laboratories using diverse techniques, in order to increase sequencing depth and limit assay-specific biases. Between about 0.9 and 9 billion PBMCs per donor were obtained by leukapheresis. Blood TCR repertoires of roughly five healthy adults were deeply sequenced to estimate repertoire size and the extent of clonotype sharing between individuals. For each donor, CD4 naive and CD4 memory were each given three plates, CD8 naive was given two plates, and CD8 memory was given one plate. Points the paper makes about the study in general: Because the study included a small number of donors, the genetic and exposure-history diversity represented was limited. Naive subsets generally had larger estimated clonotype richness than memory subsets. Based on pairwise subsampling, the degree of clonotype sharing among donors was expected to be affected by sequencing depth. Across a few donors, 4.5% to 6.5% of naive CD4, approximately 3.6% of naive CD8, around 2.1% of memory CD4, and around 0.4% of memory CD8 clonotypes were shared. Only blood was sampled, and tissue TCR repertoires likely differ from those in blood. Compared with non-shared clonotypes, the clonotypes found in all four sorted-subset donors had higher generation probabilities. Rarefaction of sorted-subset datasets indicated incomplete sequencing despite the large sequencing depth.

CD8 naive samples were CD45RO-negative cells positively selected for CCR7, giving a CD45RA+CCR7+ population that excluded TemRA cells. The donors were healthy, HIV-negative adults with no recently reported acute infections or vaccinations. All donors were Caucasian adults living in Nashville, Tennessee, USA. After blood collection by leukapheresis, PBMCs were isolated using Ficoll-Histopaque density gradient centrifugation and then cryopreserved in the vapor phase of liquid nitrogen. Analytical flow cytometry was used to check the purity and quantity of every magnetically sorted T cell population. Genomic DNA was isolated from each sorted fraction and quantified by UV absorbance on a Nanodrop 2000c. Using the deep immunoSEQ assay, TCR CDR3 regions were amplified from genomic DNA by multiplex PCR. Extracted genomic DNA from each cell subset was distributed evenly across all wells of several immunoSEQ 96-well plates, and each plate was treated as a replicate. For sorted subsets, each replicate PCR was loaded with roughly 200 ng genomic DNA, equivalent to some 27,000 T cell genomes. Purified libraries were quantified with a Qubit 3.0 fluorometer, sized on a Bioanalyzer 2100, and re-quantified with the KAPA Library Quantification kit. Each immunoSEQ 96-well plate was sequenced on its own single-read 150-cycle Illumina NextSeq 550 flow cell. The study's processing was this. Because the immunoSEQ output held only junctional sequences and lacked quality scores, the filtering could not match the filtering applied to full-length reads. Sequences were annotated with PyIR, a Python wrapper for IgBLAST v1.9, using IMGT germline references to assign V/J genes and CDR3. Reads were filtered out if the reads had weak V/J assignments (E-value above 1e-6), no CDR3, stop codons, out-of-frame junctions, or ambiguous translated residues. V3J clonotypes were defined as sequences sharing the same inferred V gene, J gene, and CDR3 amino acid sequence. Percentage overlap between repertoires was calculated by dividing the number of shared unique clonotypes by the size of the smaller repertoire. RTK rarefaction, the Chao1 estimator, and Recon v2.1 estimates of unobserved clonotypes were used to assess repertoire richness. Generation probabilities were computed with OLGA for all TCRbeta clonotypes obtained by the gDNA method from a few donors. TCRdb stores this immuneACCESS table with in-frame sequences only. Part of the clones is absent; in the studies checked, under half of the shortfall reflects unresolved V genes, and no reason is known for the rest. That table is the source of V, J and clone size, and D and trimming were worked out from the DNA. The sample profile shows about 1,800,000 clones; 85% to 95% of them were found once. 0.9% to 1.5% of the sample belongs to the ten largest clones.

On this clone: This receptor's antigen is unknown. Per-base quality was not reported, and no clone a single base away is much larger than it.

There are 13 amino acids in the CDR3, from cysteine to phenylalanine inclusive. Here the CDR3 DNA is all that survives: 39 bases in frame from base 1. The V end loses 5 bases and the J end loses 8 bases, and a stretch of 15 bases separates them. The germline V gene (reference sequence) supplies CDR1 LNHDA and CDR2 SQIVND. The clonotype originates from a man between 18 and 35 years old in good health. The sequencing input was naive CD8+ T cells sorted from blood. The cell subset or site label for this specimen denotes: CD45RA+CCR7+. The rearranged segments are TRBV19 and TRBJ1-2, with no reliable assignment of the D segment. The CDR3: CASSLMDDFGYTF. The nucleotide sequence is given as TGTGCCAGTAGTTTAATGGACGATTTCGGCTACACCTTC.